The 3 T cell receptor beta chains listed next were all sequenced from one sample in a study of shared clonotypes between healthy human individuals. This table comes from immunoSEQ multiplex PCR, and its TCRdb copy is limited to in-frame clones, with some not included. The sample comprises roughly 2,300,000 clones, 80% to 95% of which are singletons, and 0.37% rests with the top ten. The sequencing sample was made of naive CD4+ T cells from PBMCs. Stated subset: CD45RA+ positively selected. The receptors shown here come from a young man in good health. Some clones in this sample may be carry-over from other donors' samples.

This chain links TRBV10-3 with TRBJ2-1, with D unresolved. V was trimmed by 4 bases and J by 8 bases, leaving 18 bases between them. The CDR3 covers 15 residues. CDR1 and CDR2 (germline): ENHRY, SYGVKD. This chain's CDR3 is CAISAVGKYGDEQFF. The CDR3 DNA sequence: TGTGCCATCAGTGCAGTGGGAAAATATGGGGATGAGCAGTTCTTC.

The chain employs TRBV6-5 and TRBJ1-1, with D unclear. V lost 2 bases to trimming and J lost 0 bases, with 10 bases between them. The CDR3 runs 15 residues. The germline V gene has CDR1 MNHEY and CDR2 SVGAGI. The CDR3 sequence is CASSYRSGVNTEAFF. The CDR3 nucleotides are TGTGCCAGCAGTTACAGAAGCGGGGTGAACACTGAAGCTTTCTTT.

As to this clone: The sample holds other DNA sequences that translate to the same CDR3. The CDR3 loop reads CASSLGGSNTGELFF. In DNA form, the CDR3 reads TGTGCCAGCAGCTTAGGGGGATCGAACACCGGGGAGCTGTTTTTT. The chain couples TRBV7-3 to TRBJ2-2; tentatively, D is TRBD1 or TRBD2 (5 bases each). The CDR3 length is 15 residues. The ends were cut back, 2 bases at V and 0 bases at J, with 7 bases in the middle. CDR1 and CDR2 from the germline V gene are SGHTA and FQGTGA.